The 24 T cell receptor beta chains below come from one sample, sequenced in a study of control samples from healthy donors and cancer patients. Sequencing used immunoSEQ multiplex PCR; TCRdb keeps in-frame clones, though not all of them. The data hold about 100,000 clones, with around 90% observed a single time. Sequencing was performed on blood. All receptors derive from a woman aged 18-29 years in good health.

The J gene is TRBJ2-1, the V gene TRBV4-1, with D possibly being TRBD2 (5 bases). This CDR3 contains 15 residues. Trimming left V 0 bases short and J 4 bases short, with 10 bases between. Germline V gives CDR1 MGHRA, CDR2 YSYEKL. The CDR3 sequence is CASSQDGEGYNEQFF. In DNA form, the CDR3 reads TGCGCCAGCAGCCAAGACGGAGAGGGTTACAATGAGCAGTTCTTC.

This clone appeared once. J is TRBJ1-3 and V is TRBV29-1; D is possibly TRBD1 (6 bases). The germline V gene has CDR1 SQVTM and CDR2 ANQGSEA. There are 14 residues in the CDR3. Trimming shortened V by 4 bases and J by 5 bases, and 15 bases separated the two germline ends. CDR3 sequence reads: CSVGGDGGRNTIYF. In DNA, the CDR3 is TGCAGCGTTGGGGGGGATGGGGGCCGAAACACCATATATTTT.

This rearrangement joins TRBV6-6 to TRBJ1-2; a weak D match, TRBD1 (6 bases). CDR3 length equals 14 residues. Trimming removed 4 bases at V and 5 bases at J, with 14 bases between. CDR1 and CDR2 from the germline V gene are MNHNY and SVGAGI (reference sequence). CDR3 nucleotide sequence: TGTGCCAGCAGTTCCCCAGGGGACGGGTATGGCTACACCTTC. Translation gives CASSSPGDGYGYTF.

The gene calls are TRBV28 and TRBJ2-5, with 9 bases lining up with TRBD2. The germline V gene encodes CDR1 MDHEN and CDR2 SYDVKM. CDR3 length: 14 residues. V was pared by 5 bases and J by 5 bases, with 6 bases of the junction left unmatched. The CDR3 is CASSQGGGAETQYF. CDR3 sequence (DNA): TGTGCCAGCAGTCAAGGCGGGGGGGCCGAGACCCAGTACTTC.

CDR3: CASSQGKASGGRQETQYF. The CDR3, as DNA: TGCGCCAGCAGCCAAGGGAAGGCTAGCGGGGGCCGACAAGAGACCCAGTACTTC. V and J are TRBV4-1 and TRBJ2-5, with TRBD2 matching 10 bases. V lost 1 base and J lost 2; bases outside the gene matches: 10. The germline V gene has CDR1 MGHRA and CDR2 YSYEKL. The CDR3 length is 18 residues.

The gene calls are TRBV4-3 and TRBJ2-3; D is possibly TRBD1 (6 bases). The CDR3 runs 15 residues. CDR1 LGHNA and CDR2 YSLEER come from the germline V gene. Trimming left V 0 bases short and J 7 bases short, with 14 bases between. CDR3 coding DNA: TGCGCCAGCAGCCAAGAAAGGGGACAAACCAATACGCAGTATTTT. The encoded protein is CASSQERGQTNTQYF.

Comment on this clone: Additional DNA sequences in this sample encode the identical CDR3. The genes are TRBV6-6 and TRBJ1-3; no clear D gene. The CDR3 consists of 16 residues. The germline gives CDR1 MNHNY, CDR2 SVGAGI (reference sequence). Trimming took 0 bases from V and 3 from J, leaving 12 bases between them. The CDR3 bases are TGTGCCAGCAGTTACTCGGCGGGAATCGGTGGAAACACCATATATTTT. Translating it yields CASSYSAGIGGNTIYF.

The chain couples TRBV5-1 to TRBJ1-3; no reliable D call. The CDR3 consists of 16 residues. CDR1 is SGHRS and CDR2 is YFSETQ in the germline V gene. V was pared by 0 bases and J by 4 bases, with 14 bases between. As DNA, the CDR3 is TGCGCCAGCAGCTTGGGGCAAAGGGAGACAGGAAACACCATATATTTT. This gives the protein CASSLGQRETGNTIYF.

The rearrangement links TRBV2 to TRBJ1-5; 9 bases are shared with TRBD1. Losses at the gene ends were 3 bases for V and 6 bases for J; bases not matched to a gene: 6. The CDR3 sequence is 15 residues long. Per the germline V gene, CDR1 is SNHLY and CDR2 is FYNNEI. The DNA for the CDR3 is TGTGCCAGCAGTGAGACAGGGGGTCCTGTTCAGCCCCAGCATTTT. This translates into CASSETGGPVQPQHF.

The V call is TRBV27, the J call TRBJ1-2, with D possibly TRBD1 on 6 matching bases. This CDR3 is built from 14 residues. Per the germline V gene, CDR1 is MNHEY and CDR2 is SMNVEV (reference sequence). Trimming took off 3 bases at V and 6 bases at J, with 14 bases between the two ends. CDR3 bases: TGTGCCAGCAGTTTCCGGACAGCACCCCATGGCTACACCTTC. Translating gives CASSFRTAPHGYTF.

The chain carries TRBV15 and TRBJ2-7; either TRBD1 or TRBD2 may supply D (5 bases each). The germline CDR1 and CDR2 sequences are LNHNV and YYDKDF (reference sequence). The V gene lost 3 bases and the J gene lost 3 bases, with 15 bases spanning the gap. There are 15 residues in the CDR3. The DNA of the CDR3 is TGTGCCACCAGCAGCGAGCCGGGACGGAGCTACGAGCAGTACTTC. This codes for CATSSEPGRSYEQYF.

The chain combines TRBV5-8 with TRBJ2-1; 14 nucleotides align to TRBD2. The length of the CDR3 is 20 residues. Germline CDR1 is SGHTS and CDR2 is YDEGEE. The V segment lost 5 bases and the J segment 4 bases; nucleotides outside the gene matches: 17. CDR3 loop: CASRSTGTSGRGGVYNEQFF. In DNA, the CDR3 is TGTGCCAGCAGGTCGACCGGGACTAGCGGGAGAGGGGGAGTTTACAATGAGCAGTTCTTC.

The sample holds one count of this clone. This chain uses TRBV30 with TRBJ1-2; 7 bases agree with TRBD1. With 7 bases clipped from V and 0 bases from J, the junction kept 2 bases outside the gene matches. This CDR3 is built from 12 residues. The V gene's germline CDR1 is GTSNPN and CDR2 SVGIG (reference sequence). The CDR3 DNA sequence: TGTGCCTTGGGACAGACTAACTATGGCTACACCTTC. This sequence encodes CALGQTNYGYTF.

CDR3 in DNA: TGTGCCAGCAGCGTAGGCACAACAGGTCCCTCCTACGAGCAGTACTTC. Its translation: CASSVGTTGPSYEQYF. The V call is TRBV9, the J call TRBJ2-7; D might be TRBD1 (5 bases). This CDR3 is built from 16 residues. V was cut by 0 bases and J by 0 bases, with 13 bases left in between. Looked up from germline, CDR1 is SGDLS and CDR2 is YYNGEE.

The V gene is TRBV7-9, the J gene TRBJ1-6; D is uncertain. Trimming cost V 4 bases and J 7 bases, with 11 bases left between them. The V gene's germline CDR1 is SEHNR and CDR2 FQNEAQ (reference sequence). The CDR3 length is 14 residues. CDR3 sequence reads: CASSSRRENSPLHF. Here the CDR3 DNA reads TGTGCCAGCAGCTCACGACGTGAAAATTCACCCCTCCACTTT.

The CDR3 spells CASSLLAGAFYEQYF. CDR3 coding DNA: TGTGCCAGCAGTTTACTAGCGGGAGCTTTCTACGAGCAGTACTTC. The chain joins TRBV27 to TRBJ2-7, with 10 positions matching TRBD2. V gave up 2 bases and J gave up 3 bases; unmatched junction bases: 4. Germline CDR1 and CDR2: MNHEY and SMNVEV (reference sequence). CDR3 length: 15 residues.

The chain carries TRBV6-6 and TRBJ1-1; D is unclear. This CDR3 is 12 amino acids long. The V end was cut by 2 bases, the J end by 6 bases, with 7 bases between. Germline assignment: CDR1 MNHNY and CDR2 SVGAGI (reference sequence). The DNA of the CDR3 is TGTGCCAGCAGTTACGGGCCATCTGAAGCTTTCTTT. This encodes CASSYGPSEAFF.

The CDR3 protein is CASDQGPGSPLHF. The CDR3 DNA is TGTGCCAGTGATCAGGGCCCCGGATCACCCCTCCACTTT. The chain couples TRBV19 to TRBJ1-6; tentative D call: TRBD1 (5 bases). The CDR3 extends over 13 amino acids. Germline V lookup: CDR1 LNHDA, CDR2 SQIVND (reference sequence). Trimming cost V 8 bases and J 10 bases, with 15 bases left between them.

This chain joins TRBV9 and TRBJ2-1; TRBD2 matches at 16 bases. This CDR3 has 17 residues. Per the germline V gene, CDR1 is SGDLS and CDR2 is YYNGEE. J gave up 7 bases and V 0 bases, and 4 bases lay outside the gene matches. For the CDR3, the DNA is TGTGCCAGCAGCGTAGGGGGGACTAGCGGGAGGGGTAATGAGCAGTTCTTC. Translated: CASSVGGTSGRGNEQFF. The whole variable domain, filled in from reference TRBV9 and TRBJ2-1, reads DSGVTQTPKHLITATGQRVTLRCSPRSGDLSVYWYQQSLDQGLQFLIQYYNGEERAKGNILERFSAQQFPDLHSELNLSSLELGDSALYFCASSVGGTSGRGNEQFFGPGTRLTVL.

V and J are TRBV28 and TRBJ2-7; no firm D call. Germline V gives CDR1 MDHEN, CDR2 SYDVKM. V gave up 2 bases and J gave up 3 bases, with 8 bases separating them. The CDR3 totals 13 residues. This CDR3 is CASSLLGLYEQYF. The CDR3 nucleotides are TGTGCCAGCAGTTTACTGGGTCTCTACGAGCAGTACTTC.

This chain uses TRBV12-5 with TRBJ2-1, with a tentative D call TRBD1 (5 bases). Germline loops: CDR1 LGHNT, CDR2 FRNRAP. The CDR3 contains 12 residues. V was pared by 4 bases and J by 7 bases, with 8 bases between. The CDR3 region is CASGSRVNEQFF. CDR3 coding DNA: TGTGCTAGTGGTTCCAGGGTGAATGAGCAGTTCTTC.

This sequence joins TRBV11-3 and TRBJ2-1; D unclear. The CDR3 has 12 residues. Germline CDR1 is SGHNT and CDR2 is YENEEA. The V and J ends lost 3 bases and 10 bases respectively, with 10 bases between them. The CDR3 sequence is CASSLLISEQFF. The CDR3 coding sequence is TGTGCCAGCAGCTTGCTAATAAGCGAGCAGTTCTTC.

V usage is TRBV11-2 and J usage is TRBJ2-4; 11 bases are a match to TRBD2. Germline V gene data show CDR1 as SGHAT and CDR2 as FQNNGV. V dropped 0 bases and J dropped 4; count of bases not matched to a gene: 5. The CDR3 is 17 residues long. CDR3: CASSLEPGLAVKNIQYF. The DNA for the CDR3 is TGTGCCAGCAGCTTAGAACCGGGACTAGCGGTTAAAAACATTCAGTACTTC.

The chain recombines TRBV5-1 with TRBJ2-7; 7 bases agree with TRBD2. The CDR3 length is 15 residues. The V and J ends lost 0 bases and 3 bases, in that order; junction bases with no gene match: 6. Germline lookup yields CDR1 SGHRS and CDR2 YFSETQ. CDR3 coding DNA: TGCGCCAGCAGCTTGGAAGGTGGGGGGGACTACGAGCAGTACTTC. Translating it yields CASSLEGGGDYEQYF.